Sequencing of this T cell receptor (beta chain) was carried out in a study of cytomegalovirus exposure and HLA in healthy donors (dated by TCRdb to between 2016 and 2019). With regard to the full study: According to an earlier analysis of around 600 of the donors, some 170 million T cells yielded 120 million or so unique TCR beta sequences and 276 Gb of sequence data. About 320 gigabases of sequencing data and approximately 85 million unique TCR sequences were included in an early release covering under 650 HLA-typed donors. The genetic ancestry cluster associated with self-reported Caucasian donors included around 76% of the roughly 360 genotyped donors. The aim of the study was to test whether cataloging public T cell receptors could identify signatures of past pathogen exposure. The study profiled the T cell repertoires of 550 to 700 subjects by immunosequencing and related them to cytomegalovirus serostatus. A separate validation cohort of 90 to 150 different subjects was used in addition to the roughly 670-subject first cohort. To predict cytomegalovirus infection status, the study combined high-throughput TCR immunosequencing, statistical association of individual TCRs with disease status, and machine learning. A later analysis re-examined previously published TCR beta repertoires from 600 to 700 donors and added high-resolution HLA genotyping to investigate patterns of TCR occurrence. Rather than using new phenotypic data, the later analysis identified candidate immune exposures from TCR beta sequences and from how often those sequences occurred across donors. An earlier analysis of around 580 of the donors used high-throughput TCR beta sequencing to judge whether each TCR beta V gene segment behaved as functional or pseudogenic. Donor age, sex, ethnicity and CMV serostatus were collected together with the repertoire data. In a later genetic analysis, genome-wide SNP genotypes for about 55% of the roughly 700 donors were used, and that subset was treated as a discovery cohort. Every discovery cohort repertoire had been produced on one sequencing platform. Class I and class II HLA loci were covered by the typing at four-digit resolution. The number of donors typed differed by locus, with about 629-640 for A, B, C, DRB1 and DQB1, 522 for DQA1, 600 to 610 for DPA1, and around 460 for DPB1. Several DR-DQ haplotypes were treated as single units for association and clustering because of strong linkage in the cohort. Across 300 to 400 genotyped donors of the cohort, an average of roughly 200,000 unique TCR beta nucleotide sequences per donor were sequenced, and roughly a sixth of those sequences were non-productive.

What the authors observed across the whole study: The classifier was reported to diagnose cytomegalovirus status with high specificity and sensitivity in both the original and validation cohorts. At a false discovery rate of 0.05, a later analysis linked around 15,000 TCR beta sequences to specific HLA alleles. In an earlier analysis of more than 450 of the donors, most TCR beta V segments were observed in productive rearrangements about 90% or about 30% of the time, broadly matching IMGT annotations. Roughly uniform sequencing depth across donors was assumed in presence/absence analyses, although this assumption may not hold. When HLA alleles, especially DR and DQ, strongly co-occurred, attributing TCR associations to individual alleles was difficult. Because HLA typing was missing for some donors at each locus, association tests included only the typed subset. Because counts were too low, about 15 rarely observed V segments, including chromosome 9 orphons, were left out of the earlier analysis of 587 of the donors. In a later analysis, HLA-associated TCR beta chains showed more clonal expansion and lower generation probabilities than non-associated chains that were equally common. Several of the top co-occurrence clusters appeared to be linked to parvovirus B19, influenza, CMV and Epstein-Barr virus, according to a later analysis. The only immune exposure information available for the cohort was CMV serostatus. The authors suggested that the approach could potentially be generalized to other disease states and immunological phenotypes. A few of the identified cytomegalovirus-associated TCR beta chains were confirmed in vitro to be specific for cytomegalovirus antigens. A later analysis found that most CMV-associated TCR beta chains appeared HLA-restricted, with HLA associations seemingly driven largely by CMV exposure. In a later analysis, TCR association rates were found to vary across HLA loci, with the most associated TCRs seen for DRB1 alleles and the fewest for HLA-C alleles. In a later genetic analysis, fewer N-insertions in productive TCRs were reported among donors in an Asian-associated ancestry cluster than the approximately 670-donor mean. A group of highly shared sequence variants was considered likely to be a technical artifact of the sequencing pipeline. A later genetic analysis associated a missense DCLRE1C variant with V-gene and J-gene trimming of TCR beta chains, and an independent cohort replicated the association. The cohort was sequenced for TCR beta chains only, and without alpha or paired-chain data the features that could be detected were limited. Linkage disequilibrium might explain the correlated functional status among segregating V segments, but an unknown experimental factor could not be ruled out. Across donors, most TCR sequences were observed very rarely, whereas some public TCRs were present in many individuals. Some IMGT-functional V segments, including TRBV6-2 and TRBV6-3, could not be told apart with the 87-base-pair reads, so those segments were excluded. The study gave a list of about 160 TCR beta chains associated with cytomegalovirus. A further reported finding was that TCR beta sequences accurately predicted the HLA-A and HLA-B alleles for most subjects in the first cohort.

The cohort comprised hundreds of healthy bone marrow donors. At the time of sampling, every cohort member was nominally healthy, though immune exposures that went unrecorded were likely present. The donor was CMV seronegative and was included in the group of 352 seronegative cohort members. Each donor provided a peripheral blood sample, and peripheral blood mononuclear cells were used for TCR beta sequencing. The Qiagen DNeasy Blood Extraction Kit was used to extract genomic DNA from the blood cell samples. Points on this clone: The antigen this receptor binds is unknown. It has no much larger one-base neighbor in the sample; base qualities were not kept.

Libraries were made using the immunoSEQ multiplex PCR assay. The multiplex PCR relied on a mix of 60 forward primers for TCR Vbeta segments and 13 reverse primers for TCR Jbeta segments. A multiplex PCR assay on genomic DNA amplified the CDR3 region of rearranged TCR beta genes. On the Illumina HiSeq System, the amplified TCR beta libraries were sequenced as 87-base-pair reads. The paper's processing steps were these. Across the 670 or so repertoires, a later analysis counted tens of millions of unique TCR beta chains, around 11 million of which were shared by at least two donors. A nearest-neighbor algorithm error-corrected the raw reads and collapsed the reads into unique sequences, merging closely related sequences to remove PCR and sequencing errors. To assign V, D and J gene segments, CDR3 sequences were aligned to IMGT reference sequences. For a sequence to be retained, a match of at least six nucleotides to both a V gene segment and a J gene segment was required. Rearrangements were classified as productive when the CDR3 lacked stop codons and remained in frame with V and J, and all other rearrangements were classified as non-productive. Following IMGT convention, CDR3 was defined as the stretch from the second conserved V-encoded cysteine to the conserved J-encoded phenylalanine. The earlier analysis of roughly 590 of the donors excluded any sequence lacking an unambiguous match to a single V gene segment. In an earlier analysis of approximately 560 of the donors, a V segment was called functional when productive rearrangements were above 56.7%, and segregating when the standard deviation between donors exceeded 5%. A statistical classification framework was developed to diagnose cytomegalovirus status using the catalog of TCR beta chain sequences. In a later analysis, V and J genes were assigned by comparing TCR nucleotide sequences against IMGT/GENE-DB human TR gene sequences. In a later analysis, CDR3 sequences and most-parsimonious VDJ recombination scenarios were assigned using the TCRdist pipeline. In a later analysis, every TCR beta chain was defined by the combination of its CDR3 amino acid sequence and its V-gene family, and reads without a unique V-gene family were dropped. As a way to deal with suspected cross-contamination and a sequencing artifact, a later analysis dropped over 550 nucleotide sequences that were highly shared and had low generation probability. A later analysis calculated a clonal expansion index for each public chain from normalized within-repertoire ranks of inferred template counts. A later analysis computed generation probabilities with a VDJ recombination model fitted to out-of-frame rearrangements, and checked the results against IGoR. A later analysis scored TCR-TCR, TCR-HLA and TCR-CMV co-occurrence with hypergeometric tests, applying a repertoire-size bias correction to TCR pairs. A later analysis estimated false discovery rates by permuting HLA or CMV assignments 20 times. A later analysis grouped co-occurring TCRs with DBSCAN, adding TCRdist sequence similarity when clustering within HLA-allele-positive subsets. For co-occurrence clustering, repertoires with fewer than 30,000 or more than 120,000 public chains were excluded, along with roughly 5 repertoires with anomalous nucleotide sharing. TCRdb retrieved this table from immuneACCESS and kept in-frame rearrangements only. Not all clones are present; in checked studies, unresolved V genes account for under half, and no reason is known for the remainder. V, J and clone size derive from that table, while D and trimming were established from the DNA sequence. This sample comprises some 120,000 clones, approximately 70% of them detected only once. The biggest ten clones account for 0.87% of the sample.

From its cysteine to its phenylalanine, the CDR3 spans 15 amino acids. Only CDR3 DNA is held: 45 bases, read in frame from base 1. From the germline V gene, CDR1 is SGHTA and CDR2 is FQGNSA. V ends up 0 bases short and J 6 bases short, with an unmatched junction base count of 6. This chain joins TRBV7-2 to TRBJ2-3; 7 bases in the junction line up with TRBD1. The TCR was taken from a woman aged 25 to 39 in good health and CMV-seronegative. The sequenced material came from PBMCs. The nucleotides read TGTGCCAGCAGCTTAGCGCAGACAGGGTTGGATACGCAGTATTTT. This encodes CASSLAQTGLDTQYF.